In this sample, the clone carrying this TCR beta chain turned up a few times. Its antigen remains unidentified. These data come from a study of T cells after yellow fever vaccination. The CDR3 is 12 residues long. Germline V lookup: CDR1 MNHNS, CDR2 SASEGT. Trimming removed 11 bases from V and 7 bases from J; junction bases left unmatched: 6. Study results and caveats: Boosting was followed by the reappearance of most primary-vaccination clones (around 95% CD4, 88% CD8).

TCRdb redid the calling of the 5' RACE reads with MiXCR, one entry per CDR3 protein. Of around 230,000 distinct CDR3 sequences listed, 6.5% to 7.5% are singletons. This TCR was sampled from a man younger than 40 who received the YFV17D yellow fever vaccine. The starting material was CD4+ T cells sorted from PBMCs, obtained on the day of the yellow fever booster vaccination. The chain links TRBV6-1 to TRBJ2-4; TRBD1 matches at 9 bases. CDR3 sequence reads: CAGGTGMNIQYF. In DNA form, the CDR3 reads TGTGCCGGAGGGACAGGGATGAACATTCAGTACTTC.